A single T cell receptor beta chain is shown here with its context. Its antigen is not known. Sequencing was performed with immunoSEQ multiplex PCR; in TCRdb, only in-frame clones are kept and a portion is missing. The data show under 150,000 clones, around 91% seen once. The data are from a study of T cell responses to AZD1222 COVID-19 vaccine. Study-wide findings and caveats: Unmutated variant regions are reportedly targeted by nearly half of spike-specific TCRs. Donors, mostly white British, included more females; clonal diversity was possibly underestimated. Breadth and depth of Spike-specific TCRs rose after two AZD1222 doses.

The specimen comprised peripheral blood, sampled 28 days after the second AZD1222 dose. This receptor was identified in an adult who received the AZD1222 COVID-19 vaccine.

In nucleotides, the CDR3 is TGTGCCAGCAGTGAAGCGGGGGGGACTAATGAAAAACTGTTTTTT. Its translation: CASSEAGGTNEKLFF. V usage is TRBV6-1 and J usage is TRBJ1-4; D possibly corresponds to TRBD1 (5 bases). The V end lost 0 bases, the J end lost 2 bases, and 7 bases lay between the germline ends. The germline V gene has CDR1 MNHNS and CDR2 SASEGT. The CDR3 length is 15 residues.